This paragraph reports one TCR beta chain. This sample is drawn from a study of memory CD4+ T cells and cytomegalovirus serostatus. Study-wide background: Donors were healthy Belgian adults, fewer than ten CMV seropositive and under 30 seronegative.

Single viable CD3+CD4+CD8-CD45RO+ cells were sorted as the memory CD4+ T cells. Produced via immunoSEQ multiplex PCR; TCRdb's table is partial and in-frame only. This sample carries 50,000 to 70,000 clones, roughly four fifths of them seen once, and the ten largest clones take 0.75% to 0.9%. CDR3 length: 15 residues. Germline values: CDR1 SGHRS, CDR2 YFSETQ. Trimming cost V 0 bases and J 2 bases, with 11 bases left between them. Material for sequencing was memory CD4+ T cells from blood. The V gene is TRBV5-1, the J gene TRBJ1-2; D might be TRBD1 (5 bases). The receptor was isolated from an adult in good health and CMV-seronegative. CDR3 protein: CASSLGLQGNYGYTF. The CDR3, as DNA: TGCGCCAGCAGCTTGGGCCTCCAGGGCAACTATGGCTACACCTTC.